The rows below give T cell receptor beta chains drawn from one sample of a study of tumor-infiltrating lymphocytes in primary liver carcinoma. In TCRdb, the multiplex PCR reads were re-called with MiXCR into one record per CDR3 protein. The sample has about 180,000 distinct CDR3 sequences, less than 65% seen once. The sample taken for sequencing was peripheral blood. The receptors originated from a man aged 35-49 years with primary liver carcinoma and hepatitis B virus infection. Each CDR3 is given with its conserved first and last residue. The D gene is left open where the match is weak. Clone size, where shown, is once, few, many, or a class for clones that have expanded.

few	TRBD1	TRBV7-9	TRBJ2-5	CASSTGGSMVEETQYF	TGTGCCAGCAGCACAGGGGGCAGCATGGTAGAAGAGACCCAGTACTTC
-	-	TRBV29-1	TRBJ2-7	CSVEDLGRERYF	TGCAGCGTTGAGGATCTAGGGAGAGAGCGGTACTTC
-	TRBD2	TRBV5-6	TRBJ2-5	CASSFSGTQETQYF	TGTGCCAGCAGCTTTAGCGGGACCCAAGAGACCCAGTACTTC
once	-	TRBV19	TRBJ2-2	CASSNSKFGTGELFF	TGTGCCAGTAGTAACAGTAAGTTTGGTACCGGGGAGCTGTTTTTT
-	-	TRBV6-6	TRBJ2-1	CATTFHGSSYNEQFF	TGTGCCACCACCTTTCACGGGAGCTCCTACAATGAGCAGTTCTTC
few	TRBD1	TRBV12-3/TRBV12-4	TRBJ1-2	CASSSGQGAITGYTF	TGTGCCAGCAGTTCGGGACAGGGGGCGATTACTGGCTACACCTTC
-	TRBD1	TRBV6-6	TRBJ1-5	CASSLTGDNQPQHF	TGTGCCAGCAGCTTGACAGGGGACAATCAGCCCCAGCATTTT
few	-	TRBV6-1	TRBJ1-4	CASSESLLESEKLFF	TGTGCCAGCAGTGAATCCCTTCTAGAGAGTGAAAAACTGTTTTTT
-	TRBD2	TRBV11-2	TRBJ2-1	CTSSLNNGLAMGEQFF	TGTACTAGCAGCTTGAATAACGGACTAGCCATGGGTGAGCAGTTCTTC
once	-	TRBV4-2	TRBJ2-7	CASSYKAQGLEEQYF	TGTGCCAGCAGCTATAAGGCTCAGGGACTGGAGGAGCAGTACTTC
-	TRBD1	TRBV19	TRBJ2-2	CASRHRDRVPSTGELFF	TGTGCCAGTAGACACCGAGACAGGGTCCCTAGCACCGGGGAGCTGTTTTTT
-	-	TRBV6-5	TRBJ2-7	CASSYSGTECYEQYF	TGTGCCAGCAGTTACTCCGGGACCGAGTGCTACGAGCAGTACTTC
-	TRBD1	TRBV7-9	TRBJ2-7	CASSPRYGTGLSEQYF	TGTGCCAGCAGCCCGCGCTACGGGACAGGGCTTAGCGAGCAGTACTTC
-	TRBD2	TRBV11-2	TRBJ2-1	CASNQLAGSIRRQFF	TGTGCCAGCAACCAACTAGCGGGATCCATTCGTAGGCAGTTCTTC
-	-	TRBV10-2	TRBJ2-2	CASRAGTYYAGELFF	TGCGCCAGCAGAGCCGGGACGTACTACGCCGGGGAGCTGTTTTTT
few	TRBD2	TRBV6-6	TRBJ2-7	CASNPRLAKPYEQYF	TGTGCCAGCAACCCCAGACTAGCGAAGCCCTACGAGCAGTACTTC
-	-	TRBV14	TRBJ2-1	CASSQDATGYNEQFF	TGTGCCAGCAGCCAAGACGCGACTGGCTACAATGAGCAGTTCTTC
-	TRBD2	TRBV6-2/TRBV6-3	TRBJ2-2	CASSLAGADTGELFF	TGTGCCAGCAGTTTAGCGGGAGCCGACACCGGGGAGCTGTTTTTT
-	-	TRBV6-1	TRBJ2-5	CASSEARTSQGETQYF	TGTGCCAGCAGTGAAGCAAGGACTTCCCAGGGAGAGACCCAGTACTTC
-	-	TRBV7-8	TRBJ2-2	CASSEEGVANTGELFF	TGTGCCAGTAGTGAGGAGGGCGTCGCGAACACCGGGGAGCTGTTTTTT
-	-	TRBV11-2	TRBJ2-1	CTSSSRGTRLDKQFF	TGTACCAGCAGTTCCAGGGGCACTAGGCTCGATAAGCAGTTCTTC
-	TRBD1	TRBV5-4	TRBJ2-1	CASSPGQGGYNEQFF	TGTGCCAGCAGCCCTGGACAGGGCGGGTACAATGAGCAGTTCTTC
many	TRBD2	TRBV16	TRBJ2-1	CASSQVAGEVDEQFF	TGTGCCAGCAGCCAAGTAGCGGGAGAGGTAGATGAGCAGTTCTTC
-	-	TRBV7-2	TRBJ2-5	CASSLEGRGETQYF	TGTGCCAGCAGCTTAGAGGGCAGGGGTGAGACCCAGTACTTC
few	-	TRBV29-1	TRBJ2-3	CSVEGRGYTQYF	TGCAGCGTTGAGGGACGGGGTTATACGCAGTATTTT
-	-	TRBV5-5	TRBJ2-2	CASSTAPGGTGELFF	TGTGCCAGCAGCACCGCCCCCGGCGGGACCGGGGAGCTGTTTTTT
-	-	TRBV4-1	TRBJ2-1	CASSQRGCNEQFF	TGCGCCAGCAGCCAAAGAGGGTGCAATGAGCAGTTCTTC
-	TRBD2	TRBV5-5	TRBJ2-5	CASSYTSGRRETHYF	TGCGCCAGCAGCTACACTAGCGGGAGACGGGAGACCCATTACTTC
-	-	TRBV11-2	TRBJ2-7	CASSHGANGGREQYF	TGTGCCAGCAGCCATGGGGCTAACGGGGGCCGCGAGCAGTATTTC
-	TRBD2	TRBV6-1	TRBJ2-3	CASSISRGTSGRSATQYF	TGTGCCAGCAGCATATCCCGTGGGACTAGCGGGAGGAGCGCTACGCAGTATTTT
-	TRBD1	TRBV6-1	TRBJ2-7	CASMTGTGQYEQYF	TGTGCCAGCATGACCGGGACAGGGCAGTACGAGCAGTACTTC
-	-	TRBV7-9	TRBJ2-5	CACRRGETQYF	TGTGCCTGCAGAAGGGGAGAGACCCAGTACTTC
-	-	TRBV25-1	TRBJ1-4	CASSEFSRAPYEKLFF	TGTGCCAGCAGTGAATTCTCCCGGGCCCCTTATGAAAAACTGTTTTTT
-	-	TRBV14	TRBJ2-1	CASSRQVLYGCPDQFF	TGTGCCAGCAGCCGCCAGGTCCTCTACGGGTGTCCGGACCAGTTCTTC
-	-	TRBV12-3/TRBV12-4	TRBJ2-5	CASSLVTGPIEETQYF	TGTGCCAGCAGTTTAGTGACGGGCCCGATCGAAGAGACCCAGTACTTC
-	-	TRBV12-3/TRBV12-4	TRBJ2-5	CASITLVTQETQYF	TGTGCCAGCATTACCCTAGTCACACAAGAGACCCAGTACTTC
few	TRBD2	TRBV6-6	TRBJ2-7	CASKGSGRAYEQYF	TGTGCCAGCAAGGGTAGCGGGAGGGCCTACGAGCAGTACTTC
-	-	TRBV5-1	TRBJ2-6	CASSLKLGTSLGANVLTF	TGCGCTAGCAGCTTGAAGTTGGGGACAAGCTTAGGGGCCAACGTCCTGACTTTC